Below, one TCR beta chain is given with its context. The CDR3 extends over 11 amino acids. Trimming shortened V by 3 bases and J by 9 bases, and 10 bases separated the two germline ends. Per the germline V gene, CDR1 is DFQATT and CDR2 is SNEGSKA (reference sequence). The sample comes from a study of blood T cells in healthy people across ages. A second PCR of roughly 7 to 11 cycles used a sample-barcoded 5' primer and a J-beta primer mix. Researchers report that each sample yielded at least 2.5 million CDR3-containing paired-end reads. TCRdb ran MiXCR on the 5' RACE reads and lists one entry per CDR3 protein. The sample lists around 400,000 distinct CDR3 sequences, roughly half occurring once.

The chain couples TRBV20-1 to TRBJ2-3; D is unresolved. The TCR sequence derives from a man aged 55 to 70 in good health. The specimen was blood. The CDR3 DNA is TGCAGTGCTAGGATGGTCAGAACGCAGTATTTT. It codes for CSARMVRTQYF.